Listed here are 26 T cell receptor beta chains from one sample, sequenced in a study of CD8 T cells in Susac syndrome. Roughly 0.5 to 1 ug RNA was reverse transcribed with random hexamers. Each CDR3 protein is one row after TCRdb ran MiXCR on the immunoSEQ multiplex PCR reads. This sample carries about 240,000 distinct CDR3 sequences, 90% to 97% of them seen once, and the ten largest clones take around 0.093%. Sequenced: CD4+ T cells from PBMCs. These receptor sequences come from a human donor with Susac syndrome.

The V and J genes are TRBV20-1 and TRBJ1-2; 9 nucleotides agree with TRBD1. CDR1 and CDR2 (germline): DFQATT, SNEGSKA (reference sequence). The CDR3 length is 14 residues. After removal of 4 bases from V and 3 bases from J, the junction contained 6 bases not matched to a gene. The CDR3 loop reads CSATTGGSDYGYTF. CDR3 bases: TGCAGTGCTACTACAGGGGGCAGTGACTATGGCTACACCTTC.

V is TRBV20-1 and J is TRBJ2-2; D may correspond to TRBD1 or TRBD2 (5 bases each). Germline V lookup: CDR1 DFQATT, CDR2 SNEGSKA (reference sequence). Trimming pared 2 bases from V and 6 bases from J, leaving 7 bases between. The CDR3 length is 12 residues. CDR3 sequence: CSARSGPGELFF. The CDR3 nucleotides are TGCAGTGCTAGATCGGGGCCCGGGGAGCTGTTTTTT.

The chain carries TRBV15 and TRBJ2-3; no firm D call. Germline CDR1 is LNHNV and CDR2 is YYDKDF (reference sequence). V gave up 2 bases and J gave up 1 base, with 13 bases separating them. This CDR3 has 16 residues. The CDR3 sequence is CATSRSRVTRTDTQYF. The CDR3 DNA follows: TGTGCCACCAGCAGATCTCGGGTGACTCGCACAGATACGCAGTATTTT.

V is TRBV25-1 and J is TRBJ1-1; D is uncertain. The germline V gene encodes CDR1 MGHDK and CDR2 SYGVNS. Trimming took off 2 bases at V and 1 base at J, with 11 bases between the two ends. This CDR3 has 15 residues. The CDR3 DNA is TGTGCCAGCAGTGAACTACGCAGCGGGAACACTGAAGCTTTCTTT. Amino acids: CASSELRSGNTEAFF.

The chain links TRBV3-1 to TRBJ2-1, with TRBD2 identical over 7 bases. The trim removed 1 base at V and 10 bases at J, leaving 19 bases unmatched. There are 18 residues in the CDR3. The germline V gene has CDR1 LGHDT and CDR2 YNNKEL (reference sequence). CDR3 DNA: TGTGCCAGCAGCCAAGTTGCGGGAGCCTCAATAGTTGCTCGCGAGCAGTTCTTC. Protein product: CASSQVAGASIVAREQFF.

The CDR3 loop reads CASSLAPNALNIQYF. The DNA for the CDR3 is TGTGCCAGCAGCTTAGCACCCAACGCACTGAACATTCAGTACTTC. The J gene is TRBJ2-4, the V gene TRBV7-2; no firm D call. This CDR3 comprises 15 residues. V lost 0 bases to trimming and J lost 7 bases, with 13 bases between them. Germline V gene sequence: CDR1 SGHTA, CDR2 FQGNSA.

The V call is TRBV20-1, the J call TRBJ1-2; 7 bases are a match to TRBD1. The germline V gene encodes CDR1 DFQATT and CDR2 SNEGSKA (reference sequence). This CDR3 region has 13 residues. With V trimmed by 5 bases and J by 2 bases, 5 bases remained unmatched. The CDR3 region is CSARDRLNYGYTF. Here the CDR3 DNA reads TGCAGTGCTCGGGACAGATTAAACTATGGCTACACCTTC.

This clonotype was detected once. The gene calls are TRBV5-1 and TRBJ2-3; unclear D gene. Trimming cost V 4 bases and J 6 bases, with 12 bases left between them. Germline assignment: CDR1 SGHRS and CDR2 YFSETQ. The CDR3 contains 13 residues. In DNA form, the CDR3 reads TGCGCCAGCAGCATGGACCCTCGTGATACGCAGTATTTT. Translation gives CASSMDPRDTQYF.

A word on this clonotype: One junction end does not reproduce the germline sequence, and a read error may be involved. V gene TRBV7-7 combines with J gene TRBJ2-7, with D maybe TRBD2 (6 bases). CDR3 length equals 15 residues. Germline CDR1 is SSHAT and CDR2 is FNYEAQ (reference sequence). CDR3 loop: CASSLGSGSSYEQYF. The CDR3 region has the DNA TGTGCTAGCAGCTTAGGTAGCGGCAGCTCCTACGAGCAGTACTTC.

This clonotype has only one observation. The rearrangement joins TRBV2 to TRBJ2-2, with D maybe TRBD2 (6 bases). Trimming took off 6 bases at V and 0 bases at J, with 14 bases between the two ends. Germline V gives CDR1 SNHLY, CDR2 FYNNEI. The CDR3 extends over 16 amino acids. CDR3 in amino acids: CASRRTGTPNTGELFF. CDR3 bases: TGTGCCAGCAGACGGACCGGGACTCCGAACACCGGGGAGCTGTTTTTT.

The CDR3 DNA follows: TGCAGTGCTAGAAGGGCTAGCGGGAGTTACGAGCAGTACTTC. This sequence encodes CSARRASGSYEQYF. The rearrangement links TRBV20-1 to TRBJ2-7, with TRBD2 identical over 10 bases. The CDR3 spans 14 residues. Per germline, CDR1 DFQATT and CDR2 SNEGSKA (reference sequence). Unmatched junction bases numbered 5, after V lost 2 bases and J lost 4 bases.

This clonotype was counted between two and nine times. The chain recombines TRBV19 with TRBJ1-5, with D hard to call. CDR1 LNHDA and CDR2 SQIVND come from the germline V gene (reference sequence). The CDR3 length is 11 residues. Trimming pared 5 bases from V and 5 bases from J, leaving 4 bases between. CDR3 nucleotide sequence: TGTGCCAGTAGTTCGGATCAGCCCCAGCATTTT. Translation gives CASSSDQPQHF.

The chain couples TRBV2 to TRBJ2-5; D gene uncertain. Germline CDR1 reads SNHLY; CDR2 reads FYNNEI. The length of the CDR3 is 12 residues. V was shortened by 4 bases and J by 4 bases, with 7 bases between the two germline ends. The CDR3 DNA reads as TGTGCCAGCAGTGTATTTGTAGAGACCCAGTACTTC. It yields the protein CASSVFVETQYF.

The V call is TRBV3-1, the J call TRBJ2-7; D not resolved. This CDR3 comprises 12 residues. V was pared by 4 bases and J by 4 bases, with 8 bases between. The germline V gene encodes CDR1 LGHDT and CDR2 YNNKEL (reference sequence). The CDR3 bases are TGTGCCAGCAGCCGGGATTATTACGAGCAGTACTTC. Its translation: CASSRDYYEQYF.

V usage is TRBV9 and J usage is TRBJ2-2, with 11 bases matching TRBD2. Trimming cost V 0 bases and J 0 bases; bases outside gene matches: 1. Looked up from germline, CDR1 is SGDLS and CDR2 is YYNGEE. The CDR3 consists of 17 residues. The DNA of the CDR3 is TGTGCCAGCAGCGTAGTACTAGCGGGAGCGAACACCGGGGAGCTGTTTTTT. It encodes CASSVVLAGANTGELFF.

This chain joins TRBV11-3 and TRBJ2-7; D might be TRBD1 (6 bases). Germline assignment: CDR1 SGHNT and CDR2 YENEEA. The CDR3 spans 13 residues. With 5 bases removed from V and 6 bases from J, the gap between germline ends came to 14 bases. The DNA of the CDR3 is TGTGCCAGCAGCACAACGACAGGTTCCGAGCAGTACTTC. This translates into CASSTTTGSEQYF.

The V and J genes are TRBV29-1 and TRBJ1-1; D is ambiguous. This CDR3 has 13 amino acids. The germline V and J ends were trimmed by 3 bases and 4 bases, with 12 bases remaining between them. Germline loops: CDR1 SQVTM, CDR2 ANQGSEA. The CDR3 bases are TGCAGCGTTGAGGGTCCGGAACGCACTGAAGCTTTCTTT. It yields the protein CSVEGPERTEAFF.

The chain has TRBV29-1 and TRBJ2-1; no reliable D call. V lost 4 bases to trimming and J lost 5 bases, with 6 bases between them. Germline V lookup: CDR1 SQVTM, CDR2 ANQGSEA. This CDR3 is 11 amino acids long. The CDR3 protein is CSVAPNNEQFF. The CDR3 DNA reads TGCAGCGTTGCCCCGAACAATGAGCAGTTCTTC.

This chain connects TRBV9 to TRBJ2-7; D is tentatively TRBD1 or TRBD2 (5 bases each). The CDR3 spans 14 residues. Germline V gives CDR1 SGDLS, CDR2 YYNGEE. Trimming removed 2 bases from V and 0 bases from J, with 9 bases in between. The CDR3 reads CASSVTGTSYEQYF. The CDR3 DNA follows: TGTGCCAGCAGCGTGACGGGGACCTCCTACGAGCAGTACTTC.

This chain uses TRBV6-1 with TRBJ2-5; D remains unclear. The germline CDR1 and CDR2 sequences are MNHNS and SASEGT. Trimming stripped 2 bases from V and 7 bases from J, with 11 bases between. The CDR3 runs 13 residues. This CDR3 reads CASSERARWTQYF. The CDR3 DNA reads TGTGCCAGCAGTGAACGGGCACGGTGGACCCAGTACTTC.

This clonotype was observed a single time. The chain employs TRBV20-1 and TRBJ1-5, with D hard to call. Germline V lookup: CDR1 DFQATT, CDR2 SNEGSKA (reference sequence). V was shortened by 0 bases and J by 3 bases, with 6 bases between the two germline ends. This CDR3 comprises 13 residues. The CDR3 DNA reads TGCAGTGCTAGAGATGAGCCCAATCAGCCCCAGCATTTT. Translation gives CSARDEPNQPQHF.

The CDR3 loop reads CASSQDRGLAGSYYEQYF. For the CDR3, the DNA is TGTGCCAGCAGCCAAGATCGGGGACTAGCGGGCTCCTACTACGAGCAGTACTTC. The V gene is TRBV4-2, the J gene TRBJ2-7; 12 bases agree with TRBD2. V lost 0 bases and J lost 3; bases outside the gene matches: 9. Germline-derived CDR1 and CDR2 are LGHNA and YNFKEQ. There are 18 residues in the CDR3.

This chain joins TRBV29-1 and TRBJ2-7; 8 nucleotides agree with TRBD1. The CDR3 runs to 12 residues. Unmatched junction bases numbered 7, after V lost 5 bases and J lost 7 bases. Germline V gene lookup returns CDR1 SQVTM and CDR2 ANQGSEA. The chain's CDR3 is CSVKDRAGEQYF. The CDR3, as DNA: TGCAGCGTTAAGGACAGGGCCGGTGAGCAGTACTTC.

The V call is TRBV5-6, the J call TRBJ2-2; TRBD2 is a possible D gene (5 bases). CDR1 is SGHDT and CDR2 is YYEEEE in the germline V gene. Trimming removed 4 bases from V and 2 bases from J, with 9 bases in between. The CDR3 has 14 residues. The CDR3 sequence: CASSNGVNTGELFF. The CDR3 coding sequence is TGTGCCAGCAGCAACGGGGTCAACACCGGGGAGCTGTTTTTT.

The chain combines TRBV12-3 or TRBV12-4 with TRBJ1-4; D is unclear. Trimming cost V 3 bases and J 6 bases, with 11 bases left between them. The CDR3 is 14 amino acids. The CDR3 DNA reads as TGTGCCAGCAGTTTCGCGATTTTCGATGAAAAACTGTTTTTT. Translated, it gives CASSFAIFDEKLFF.

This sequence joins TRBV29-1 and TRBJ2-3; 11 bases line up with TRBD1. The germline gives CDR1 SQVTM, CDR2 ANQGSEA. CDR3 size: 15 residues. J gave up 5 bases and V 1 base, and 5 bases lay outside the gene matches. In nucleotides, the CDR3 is TGCAGCGTTGAAGGGAAGGACAGGGGGCGAGATACGCAGTATTTT. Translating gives CSVEGKDRGRDTQYF.